This record concerns one T cell receptor (beta chain) sequence. It lacks a known antigen. Within one base of it there is no much larger clone, and no base qualities were kept. Using the deep immunoSEQ assay, TCR CDR3 regions were amplified from genomic DNA by multiplex PCR. For each cell subset, the extracted genomic DNA was distributed evenly across all wells of several immunoSEQ 96-well plates, and each plate served as one replicate. For sorted subsets, each replicate PCR was loaded with approximately 0.2 ug genomic DNA, equivalent to some 27,000 T cell genomes. Purified libraries were measured with a Qubit 3.0 fluorometer, size-checked on a Bioanalyzer 2100, and measured again with the KAPA Library Quantification kit. Each immunoSEQ 96-well plate was sequenced on its own single-read 150-cycle Illumina NextSeq 550 flow cell. On the study's bioinformatics: Because the immunoSEQ output held only junctional sequences and lacked quality scores, the filtering could not match the filtering applied to full-length reads. Sequences were annotated with PyIR, a Python wrapper for IgBLAST v1.9, using IMGT germline references to assign V/J genes and CDR3. Any read was removed if the V/J assignment was weak (E-value above 1e-6), the CDR3 was missing, or the read contained stop codons, out-of-frame junctions, or ambiguous translated residues. V3J clonotypes were defined as sequences sharing the same inferred V gene, J gene, and CDR3 amino acid sequence. The percentage overlap between two repertoires was calculated by dividing the number of shared unique clonotypes by the size of the smaller repertoire. RTK rarefaction, the Chao1 estimator, and Recon v2.1 estimates of unobserved clonotypes were used to assess repertoire richness. Generation probabilities were computed with OLGA for all TCRbeta clonotypes obtained by the gDNA method from a handful of donors. TCRdb took over this immuneACCESS table, retaining in-frame rearrangements with V and J assigned. Such tables are incomplete; in checked studies, under half of the missing clones stem from an unresolved V gene, and the remainder is unexplained. D and trimming were read from the DNA, whereas the V and J calls and clone size are those reported in that table. This sample comprises around 1,900,000 clones, over 85% of them detected only once. Less than 2% of the sample is taken by the ten largest.

Relative to germline, V is 6 bases shorter and J is 0 bases shorter, with 5 bases between their ends. In the germline V gene, CDR1 corresponds to SGHVS and CDR2 to FQNEAQ. The CDR3 covers 12 residues, taking in both the cysteine and the phenylalanine. Only CDR3 DNA is held: 36 bases, read in frame from base 1. For the CD8 naive samples, CD45RO-negative cells were positively selected for CCR7, yielding a CD45RA+CCR7+ population from which TemRA cells were excluded. The donors were healthy, HIV-negative adults with no recently reported acute infections or vaccinations. All donors were Caucasian adults living in Nashville, Tennessee, USA. After blood collection by leukapheresis, PBMCs were isolated using Ficoll-Histopaque density gradient centrifugation and then cryopreserved in the vapor phase of liquid nitrogen. Analytical flow cytometry was used to check the purity and quantity of every magnetically sorted T cell population. From each sorted fraction, genomic DNA was isolated and quantified by UV absorbance on a Nanodrop 2000c.

The data were obtained in a study of shared clonotypes between healthy human individuals (dated by TCRdb to the early 2020s). For the wider study: A few men and two women, aged 18 to 49 years, made up the cohort. For each donor, CD4 naive and CD4 memory were each run on three plates, CD8 naive on two plates, and CD8 memory on one plate. Blood TCR repertoires of about five healthy adults were deeply sequenced to estimate repertoire size and the extent of clonotype sharing between individuals. Different laboratories and diverse techniques were used to prepare libraries and sequence TCR repertoires, to increase sequencing depth and limit assay-specific biases. Per donor, leukapheresis produced somewhere between about 0.94 and 9.5 billion PBMCs. On the study overall, not on this receptor specifically: Compared with non-shared clonotypes, the clonotypes found in all four sorted-subset donors had higher generation probabilities. The genetic and exposure-history diversity represented was limited by the small number of donors. Naive subsets generally had larger estimated clonotype richness than memory subsets did. Across four donors, roughly 5.1% of naive CD4, approximately 3.6% of naive CD8, roughly 2.2% of memory CD4, and approximately 0.4% of memory CD8 clonotypes were shared. Rarefaction of sorted-subset datasets indicated incomplete sequencing despite the large sequencing depth. Based on pairwise subsampling, the degree of clonotype sharing among donors was expected to be affected by sequencing depth. Sampling was restricted to blood, and TCR repertoires in tissue are likely to differ from TCR repertoires in blood.

The chain links TRBV7-8 with TRBJ1-1, with no reliable assignment of the D segment. The sequenced material came from naive CD8+ T cells from PBMCs. The cell subset or site label on this specimen signifies: CD45RA+CCR7+. The clonotype originates from a young man in good health. Some clones in this sample may be carry-over from other donors' samples. Read as DNA, the sequence is TGTGCCAGCAGAATTATGAACACTGAAGCTTTCTTT. This translates into CASRIMNTEAFF.